This passage covers 28 T cell receptor beta chains from one sample sequenced in a study of beta chain features in type 1 diabetes. As every portion of the isolated RNA was reverse transcribed, the sequencing read expressed TCRB transcripts. The table came from immunoSEQ multiplex PCR; TCRdb's copy has only in-frame clones and leaves some out. The sample contains about 900,000 clones, about a sixth of which appear only once. Sequencing was performed on naive CD4+ T cells from blood. The origin of the receptors is a young woman in good health.

The chain has TRBV7-2 and TRBJ2-1; D remains unclear. The CDR3 consists of 13 residues. The germline gives CDR1 SGHTA, CDR2 FQGNSA. V lost 8 bases and J 7 bases, leaving 15 bases between the germline ends. The CDR3 region has the DNA TGTGCCAGCGCCCCCAGTAAGGAGAATGAGCAGTTCTTC. It is translated as CASAPSKENEQFF.

The J gene is TRBJ1-2, the V gene TRBV7-9, with 8 bases fitting TRBD1. V lost 1 base and J lost 4; bases outside the gene matches: 8. Germline V gives CDR1 SEHNR, CDR2 FQNEAQ (reference sequence). This CDR3 region has 16 residues. The CDR3 DNA follows: TGTGCCAGCAGCTTAGGCGGGACAGGTCGGGTCTATGGCTACACCTTC. Its protein is CASSLGGTGRVYGYTF.

The V call is TRBV6-6, the J call TRBJ2-7; D is perhaps TRBD2 (6 bases). Germline lookup yields CDR1 MNHNY and CDR2 SVGAGI (reference sequence). Trimming shortened V by 2 bases and J by 2 bases, and 7 bases separated the two germline ends. This CDR3 spans 13 amino acids. In DNA form, the CDR3 reads TGTGCCAGCAGTTACGGCGGGACCTACGAGCAGTACTTC. This codes for CASSYGGTYEQYF.

This clone was counted between two and nine times. This chain links TRBV5-1 with TRBJ2-2; D call uncertain. V was cut by 0 bases and J by 3 bases, with 9 bases left in between. This CDR3 has 15 amino acids. Germline values: CDR1 SGHRS, CDR2 YFSETQ. CDR3 in DNA: TGCGCCAGCAGCTTGGATTTGGTTGACACCGGGGAGCTGTTTTTT. Its translation is CASSLDLVDTGELFF.

This chain links TRBV18 with TRBJ2-5; D is undetermined. The CDR3 runs to 16 residues. Germline loops: CDR1 KGHSH, CDR2 LQKENI. V shed 2 bases and J shed 0 bases, with 13 bases lying between them. The CDR3 is CASSPSDVAHQETQYF. The DNA for the CDR3 is TGTGCCAGCTCACCAAGCGATGTGGCACACCAAGAGACCCAGTACTTC.

This clone showed up just a few times. The CDR3 is CATSRGQRQGEQYF. CDR3 nucleotide sequence: TGTGCCACCAGCAGAGGGCAAAGACAGGGCGAGCAGTATTTT. The J gene is TRBJ2-3, the V gene TRBV15; 7 positions match TRBD1. Trimming at V came to 1 base and at J to 11 bases, leaving 9 bases not matched to a gene. Germline V CDR1 and CDR2: LNHNV, YYDKDF (reference sequence). CDR3 length: 14 amino acids.

In its sample, this clone was seen a few times. This chain links TRBV20-1 with TRBJ2-1; D not resolved. The CDR3 is made up of 11 amino acids. Germline CDR1 reads DFQATT; CDR2 reads SNEGSKA (reference sequence). The CDR3 nucleotides read TGCAGCCCGGCCTCCTACAATGAGCAGTTCTTC. Protein product: CSPASYNEQFF.

The chain has TRBV5-6 and TRBJ2-7, with a possible D match to TRBD1 (6 bases). Trimming removed 0 bases from V and 5 bases from J, with 12 bases in between. Germline V gene sequence: CDR1 SGHDT, CDR2 YYEEEE. The CDR3 runs to 14 residues. CDR3 in amino acids: CASSLGQGKDEQYF. CDR3 in DNA: TGTGCCAGCAGCTTGGGCCAGGGGAAGGACGAGCAGTACTTC.

A few counts support this clone. The chain employs TRBV25-1 and TRBJ1-4; the D is unclear. CDR3 length: 11 residues. Germline V CDR1 and CDR2: MGHDK, SYGVNS. The V end lost 5 bases, the J end lost 7 bases, and 5 bases lay between the germline ends. The chain's CDR3 is CASSPAEKLFF. The CDR3 region has the DNA TGTGCCAGCAGTCCTGCTGAAAAACTGTTTTTT.

V is TRBV5-6 and J is TRBJ2-3; 9 nucleotides agree with TRBD1. The length of the CDR3 is 15 residues. V lost 0 bases and J lost 4; bases outside the gene matches: 3. From germline, CDR1 is SGHDT and CDR2 YYEEEE. CDR3 DNA sequence: TGTGCCAGCAGCTTGGCGGGACAGGGCCCAGATACGCAGTATTTT. It encodes CASSLAGQGPDTQYF. Looking up the rest from reference TRBV5-6 and TRBJ2-3 gives the full variable domain: DAGVTQSPTHLIKTRGQQVTLRCSPKSGHDTVSWYQQALGQGPQFIFQYYEEEERQRGNFPDRFSGHQFPNYSSELNVNALLLGDSALYLCASSLAGQGPDTQYFGPGTRLTVL.

The chain employs TRBV5-1 and TRBJ2-3; TRBD2 agrees at 10 bases. This CDR3 region has 15 residues. Germline-derived CDR1 and CDR2 are SGHRS and YFSETQ. The J segment lost 9 bases and the V segment lost 5 bases, leaving 12 bases of the junction unmatched. The CDR3, as DNA: TGCGCCAGCAGTCTTCCACAAGCGGGAGGGCCAACGCAGTATTTT. This translates into CASSLPQAGGPTQYF.

This clone turned up a few times. The J gene is TRBJ2-3, the V gene TRBV7-8; no definite D call. Trimming stripped 3 bases from V and 8 bases from J, with 12 bases between. Looked up from germline, CDR1 is SGHVS and CDR2 is FQNEAQ. This CDR3 is built from 13 residues. In DNA form, the CDR3 reads TGTGCCAGCAGCTTGCCCGCGACGGCTACGCAGTATTTT. Translation gives CASSLPATATQYF.

This clone occurred a few times. The V call is TRBV4-2, the J call TRBJ2-5, with a possible D match to TRBD2 (6 bases). Germline V gene sequence: CDR1 LGHNA, CDR2 YNFKEQ. Trimming took 4 bases from V and 7 from J, leaving 28 bases between them. The CDR3 extends over 18 amino acids. As DNA, the CDR3 is TGTGCCAGCAGCCTCAACCCCACCCCCGGGCGGGATGAAGGGACCCAGTACTTC. Its translation is CASSLNPTPGRDEGTQYF.

The chain is built from TRBV2 and TRBJ1-2; unclear D gene. The germline V gene encodes CDR1 SNHLY and CDR2 FYNNEI. With 4 bases removed from V and 4 bases from J, the gap between germline ends came to 16 bases. The CDR3 covers 15 residues. Here the CDR3 DNA reads TGTGCCAGCAGTGTCCAAGGGCTTAGTTCCTATGGCTACACCTTC. Translating it yields CASSVQGLSSYGYTF. The complete variable domain, with remaining parts taken from reference TRBV2 and TRBJ1-2, reads EPEVTQTPSHQVTQMGQEVILRCVPISNHLYFYWYRQILGQKVEFLVSFYNNEISEKSEIFDDQFSVERPDGSNFTLKIRSTKLEDSAMYFCASSVQGLSSYGYTFGSGTRLTVV.

The chain carries TRBV5-1 and TRBJ2-2; D unresolved. V was cut by 3 bases and J by 5 bases, with 11 bases left in between. The V gene's germline CDR1 is SGHRS and CDR2 YFSETQ. The length of the CDR3 is 14 residues. The CDR3, as DNA: TGCGCCAGCAGCTCCACATGGAAGACCGGGGAGCTGTTTTTT. It translates to CASSSTWKTGELFF. The full variable domain, completed using reference TRBV5-1 and TRBJ2-2, is KAGVTQTPRYLIKTRGQQVTLSCSPISGHRSVSWYQQTPGQGLQFLFEYFSETQRNKGNFPGRFSGRQFSNSRSEMNVSTLELGDSALYLCASSSTWKTGELFFGEGSRLTVL.

The chain carries TRBV6-5 and TRBJ2-7; 12 nucleotides agree with TRBD2. J lost 4 bases, V lost 0 bases, and 4 bases had no gene match. Germline-derived CDR1 and CDR2 are MNHEY and SVGAGI. The CDR3 loop spans 16 amino acids. CDR3 amino acids: CASSYSALAGGYEQYF. CDR3 coding DNA: TGTGCCAGCAGTTACTCGGCTCTAGCGGGAGGGTACGAGCAGTACTTC.

The chain carries TRBV5-1 and TRBJ2-1; 7 nucleotides match TRBD2. Germline CDR1 and CDR2: SGHRS and YFSETQ. Trimming cost V 5 bases and J 2 bases; bases outside gene matches: 7. The CDR3 runs to 15 residues. The chain's CDR3 is CASRPGGSTYNEQFF. The CDR3 nucleotides read TGCGCCAGCAGGCCCGGCGGGAGCACCTACAATGAGCAGTTCTTC. Combining the CDR3 with reference TRBV5-1 and TRBJ2-1 gives the whole variable domain KAGVTQTPRYLIKTRGQQVTLSCSPISGHRSVSWYQQTPGQGLQFLFEYFSETQRNKGNFPGRFSGRQFSNSRSEMNVSTLELGDSALYLCASRPGGSTYNEQFFGPGTRLTVL.

This clone came up a few times. The V call is TRBV7-3, the J call TRBJ2-7, with 8 bases fitting TRBD1. CDR1 is SGHTA and CDR2 is FQGTGA in the germline V gene. The CDR3 totals 13 residues. V was pared by 5 bases and J by 3 bases, with 3 bases of the junction left unmatched. The CDR3 sequence is CASSHGQGYEQYF. In DNA, the CDR3 is TGTGCCAGCAGCCATGGACAGGGCTACGAGCAGTACTTC.

The chain couples TRBV9 to TRBJ1-1; no definite D call. The CDR3 has 14 residues. V lost 2 bases and J lost 1, with 9 bases in between. Germline assignment: CDR1 SGDLS and CDR2 YYNGEE. The chain's CDR3 is CASSVVTGNTEAFF. CDR3 DNA: TGTGCCAGCAGCGTCGTAACTGGGAACACTGAAGCTTTCTTT.

This clone was seen a few times. The chain recombines TRBV29-1 with TRBJ1-1; no reliable D call. The V and J ends lost 4 bases and 2 bases respectively, with 17 bases between them. CDR3 length: 15 residues. Germline CDR1 is SQVTM and CDR2 is ANQGSEA. The CDR3 region is CSVGFQPPGNTEAFF. CDR3 nucleotide sequence: TGCAGCGTTGGGTTCCAACCACCGGGAAACACTGAAGCTTTCTTT.

The J gene is TRBJ2-1, the V gene TRBV7-9, with TRBD2 as a possible D gene (5 bases). This CDR3 is 15 amino acids long. Trimming stripped 1 base from V and 7 bases from J, with 14 bases between. The germline V gene encodes CDR1 SEHNR and CDR2 FQNEAQ (reference sequence). CDR3 nucleotide sequence: TGTGCCAGCAGCTTAGGCCCGGGGAACGGAAATGAGCAGTTCTTC. Translating it yields CASSLGPGNGNEQFF.

In regard to this clone: Distinct nucleotide sequences in the sample also encode this CDR3. J is TRBJ1-3 and V is TRBV5-1, with D tentatively TRBD1 (5 bases). The CDR3 extends over 15 amino acids. The V and J ends lost 0 bases and 0 bases respectively, with 7 bases between them. Germline assignment: CDR1 SGHRS and CDR2 YFSETQ. CDR3 in DNA: TGCGCCAGCAGCTTGGGACAGACCTCTGGAAACACCATATATTTT. Translation gives CASSLGQTSGNTIYF.

This clone was seen more than once but under ten times. Other DNA sequences of this sample code for an identical CDR3. V usage is TRBV7-9 and J usage is TRBJ1-4, with D possibly being TRBD1 (6 bases). Germline V CDR1 and CDR2: SEHNR, FQNEAQ (reference sequence). V lost 3 bases and J 5 bases, leaving 10 bases between the germline ends. The CDR3 has 14 amino acids. Here the CDR3 DNA reads TGTGCCAGCAGCTTGGGACAAGGAAATGAAAAACTGTTTTTT. Translating gives CASSLGQGNEKLFF.

This sequence joins TRBV5-4 and TRBJ2-1; TRBD2 agrees at 12 bases. The CDR3 sequence is 18 residues long. Unmatched junction bases numbered 9, after V lost 1 base and J lost 4 bases. Germline values: CDR1 SGHNT, CDR2 YYREEE (reference sequence). The CDR3 DNA is TGTGCCAGCAGCTTGCGGCTAGCGGGAGGGCGTTCGTACAATGAGCAGTTCTTC. Translating it yields CASSLRLAGGRSYNEQFF.

This clone came up a few times. This sequence joins TRBV5-1 and TRBJ2-1, with D uncertain. The CDR3 runs to 14 residues. Germline values: CDR1 SGHRS, CDR2 YFSETQ. V gave up 0 bases and J gave up 9 bases, with 13 bases separating them. CDR3 sequence: CASSLVSPPIEQFF. The CDR3 DNA is TGCGCCAGCAGCTTGGTTTCCCCGCCGATTGAGCAGTTCTTC.

This clone was seen a few times. The CDR3 DNA is TGTGCCAGCTCACCGGCGCAGGTAACCTACGAGCAGTACTTC. Translated: CASSPAQVTYEQYF. The chain links TRBV18 to TRBJ2-7; D gene uncertain. CDR3 length equals 14 residues. V was clipped by 3 bases and J by 2 bases, with 11 bases between them. Germline V lookup: CDR1 KGHSH, CDR2 LQKENI. The whole variable domain, remainder taken from reference TRBV18 and TRBJ2-7, is NAGVMQNPRHLVRRRGQEARLRCSPMKGHSHVYWYRQLPEEGLKFMVYLQKENIIDESGMPKERFSAEFPKEGPSILRIQQVVRGDSAAYFCASSPAQVTYEQYFGPGTRLTVT.

The rearrangement joins TRBV7-9 to TRBJ2-5, with 11 bases matching TRBD2. Germline V gene sequence: CDR1 SEHNR, CDR2 FQNEAQ (reference sequence). V shed 6 bases, J shed 5 bases, and the junction held 8 bases outside the gene matches. CDR3 size: 15 residues. This CDR3 is CASSASSGRLETQYF. CDR3 nucleotide sequence: TGTGCCAGCAGTGCCTCTAGCGGGAGGTTGGAGACCCAGTACTTC.

The CDR3 DNA sequence: TGTGCCAGCAAGCCTGCATCTAGCACAGATACGCAGTATTTT. It translates to CASKPASSTDTQYF. The J gene is TRBJ2-3, the V gene TRBV27; D gene uncertain. The V end lost 7 bases, the J end lost 0 bases, and 11 bases lay between the germline ends. The length of the CDR3 is 14 residues. CDR1 and CDR2 from the germline V gene are MNHEY and SMNVEV (reference sequence).